The 21 T cell receptor beta chains below were found in one sample sequenced in a study of shared T cell receptors in the human thymus. The protocol was immunoSEQ multiplex PCR, while the TCRdb copy is restricted to in-frame clones and leaves out a portion. Of approximately 580,000 clones listed, more than 75% are singletons. In addition, the sample was reused for a study of human thymus T cells.

Sequencing was performed on thymocytes. The receptor set was obtained from a boy in the first two years of life with a congenital heart defect.

The rearrangement joins TRBV6-5 to TRBJ2-7; TRBD2 matches 14 bases. Germline CDR1 and CDR2: MNHEY and SVGAGI. Trimming took 8 bases from V and 4 from J; bases not matched to a gene: 4. This CDR3 is 14 amino acids long. CDR3 in DNA: TGTGCCAGCCGCGGGACTAGCGGGAGTTACGAGCAGTACTTC. Translated, it gives CASRGTSGSYEQYF.

The gene calls are TRBV30 and TRBJ2-2; D possibly corresponds to TRBD1 (6 bases). The CDR3 loop spans 14 amino acids. From germline, CDR1 is GTSNPN and CDR2 SVGIG (reference sequence). Trimming took off 2 bases at V and 6 bases at J, with 13 bases between the two ends. CDR3: CAWSSPQGPGELFF. The CDR3 DNA reads TGTGCCTGGAGTTCACCACAGGGCCCCGGGGAGCTGTTTTTT.

The J gene is TRBJ1-3, the V gene TRBV30; TRBD1 agrees at 7 bases. V dropped 5 bases and J dropped 0; count of bases not matched to a gene: 13. CDR1 and CDR2 from the germline V gene are GTSNPN and SVGIG (reference sequence). The CDR3 is 17 amino acids. CDR3 loop: CAWVPSWDRDSGNTIYF. CDR3 DNA: TGTGCCTGGGTCCCCTCCTGGGACAGAGACTCTGGAAACACCATATATTTT.

The chain is built from TRBV19 and TRBJ2-1, with D unresolved. From germline, CDR1 is LNHDA and CDR2 SQIVND (reference sequence). The CDR3 has 16 amino acids. Trimming removed 3 bases from V and 0 bases from J, with 12 bases in between. The CDR3 sequence: CASSIRLGGSYNEQFF. The DNA for the CDR3 is TGTGCCAGTAGTATTAGGCTCGGCGGCTCCTACAATGAGCAGTTCTTC. The variable domain in full, completed from reference TRBV19 and TRBJ2-1, reads DGGITQSPKYLFRKEGQNVTLSCEQNLNHDAMYWYRQDPGQGLRLIYYSQIVNDFQKGDIAEGYSVSREKKESFPLTVTSAQKNPTAFYLCASSIRLGGSYNEQFFGPGTRLTVL.

The chain recombines TRBV14 with TRBJ2-7; 10 bases fit TRBD1. This CDR3 has 16 amino acids. Unmatched junction bases numbered 6, after V lost 1 base and J lost 3 bases. Germline V lookup: CDR1 SGHDN, CDR2 FVKESK. This CDR3 reads CASSQVKDRGIYEQYF. As DNA, the CDR3 is TGTGCCAGCAGCCAAGTAAAGGACAGGGGGATCTACGAGCAGTACTTC.

About this clone itself: Compared with germline, one end of the junction differs, possibly owing to a read error. The genes are TRBV4-1 and TRBJ2-4; 10 bases agree with TRBD2. CDR1 and CDR2 from the germline V gene are MGHRA and YSYEKL. The CDR3 spans 22 residues. CDR3 coding DNA: TGCACCAGCAGCCAAGAGTGGGGGGGGCAGCGGGAGGGACAGCTAGCCAAAAACATTCAGTACTTC. Encoded protein: CTSSQEWGGQREGQLAKNIQYF.

This clone showed up just a few times. The chain couples TRBV5-1 to TRBJ1-1; 8 bases are shared with TRBD1. J gave up 3 bases and V 5 bases, and 6 bases lay outside the gene matches. The CDR3 has 14 residues. CDR1 and CDR2 from the germline V gene are SGHRS and YFSETQ. CDR3 in DNA: TGCGCCAGCAGTTCGGACAGGGCGGACACTGAAGCTTTCTTT. Encoded protein: CASSSDRADTEAFF.

This chain links TRBV5-6 with TRBJ1-5; D possibly corresponds to TRBD1 (6 bases). The germline V gene encodes CDR1 SGHDT and CDR2 YYEEEE. The CDR3 has 14 amino acids. V was pared by 4 bases and J by 3 bases, with 11 bases between. CDR3 amino acids: CASSHNRDNQPQHF. CDR3 bases: TGTGCCAGCAGCCACAACAGGGACAATCAGCCCCAGCATTTT.

The chain combines TRBV5-1 with TRBJ2-5; no clear D gene. The V end lost 4 bases, the J end lost 5 bases, and 12 bases lay between the germline ends. This CDR3 is 13 amino acids long. Germline V lookup: CDR1 SGHRS, CDR2 YFSETQ. The CDR3 DNA follows: TGCGCCAGCAGCCGCCGTTCTCGGGAGACCCAGTACTTC. Protein: CASSRRSRETQYF. Full variable domain (outside the CDR3, taken from reference TRBV5-1 and TRBJ2-5): KAGVTQTPRYLIKTRGQQVTLSCSPISGHRSVSWYQQTPGQGLQFLFEYFSETQRNKGNFPGRFSGRQFSNSRSEMNVSTLELGDSALYLCASSRRSRETQYFGPGTRLLVL.

The chain carries TRBV6-6 and TRBJ2-7; 8 bases are a match to TRBD1. Per the germline V gene, CDR1 is MNHNY and CDR2 is SVGAGI (reference sequence). The CDR3 is made up of 15 amino acids. The V and J ends lost 5 bases and 3 bases, in that order; junction bases with no gene match: 9. The CDR3 DNA reads as TGTGCCAGCAGTGGGGACAGGTTCCCTTTCTACGAGCAGTACTTC. This sequence encodes CASSGDRFPFYEQYF.

For the CDR3, the DNA is TGCGCCAGCAGCTCCCGGACAGGTCCGGACACTGAAGCTTTCTTT. Translation gives CASSSRTGPDTEAFF. The chain couples TRBV5-1 to TRBJ1-1, with 7 positions matching TRBD1. Germline assignment: CDR1 SGHRS and CDR2 YFSETQ. The CDR3 totals 15 residues. The ends lost 3 bases at V and 3 bases at J; junction bases unmatched: 8. The full variable domain, in which reference TRBV5-1 and TRBJ1-1 provide the parts outside the CDR3, is KAGVTQTPRYLIKTRGQQVTLSCSPISGHRSVSWYQQTPGQGLQFLFEYFSETQRNKGNFPGRFSGRQFSNSRSEMNVSTLELGDSALYLCASSSRTGPDTEAFFGQGTRLTVV.

The CDR3 DNA is TGTGCCAGCAGCTTAGAGGGTACGCGTGGGAGCCACTACGAGCAGTACTTC. Protein sequence: CASSLEGTRGSHYEQYF. V and J are TRBV7-2 and TRBJ2-7; D may be TRBD2 (5 bases). The V and J ends lost 1 base and 3 bases respectively, with 19 bases between them. Looked up from germline, CDR1 is SGHTA and CDR2 is FQGNSA. The CDR3 length is 17 residues.

The genes are TRBV5-5 and TRBJ1-5; no clear D. The germline V gene encodes CDR1 SGHKS and CDR2 YYEKEE (reference sequence). CDR3 size: 13 residues. Trimming left V 3 bases short and J 1 base short, with 5 bases between. The CDR3 coding sequence is TGTGCCAGCAGCTCAGGAAGCAATCAGCCCCAGCATTTT. This translates into CASSSGSNQPQHF.

The chain recombines TRBV2 with TRBJ1-5; 9 bases align to TRBD1. V lost 6 bases to trimming and J lost 7 bases; unmatched junction nucleotides: 4. Germline loops: CDR1 SNHLY, CDR2 FYNNEI. The CDR3 loop spans 13 amino acids. The chain's CDR3 is CASRGTGRQPQHF. The CDR3 nucleotides are TGTGCCAGCAGGGGGACAGGGAGACAGCCCCAGCATTTT.

This chain uses TRBV6-6 with TRBJ1-5; no clear D. Per germline, CDR1 MNHNY and CDR2 SVGAGI (reference sequence). The CDR3 runs 15 residues. V was clipped by 0 bases and J by 3 bases, with 9 bases between them. In DNA form, the CDR3 reads TGTGCCAGCAGTTACTCGAACGGGGACAATCAGCCCCAGCATTTT. Translation gives CASSYSNGDNQPQHF.

V gene TRBV7-8 combines with J gene TRBJ2-7, with a tentative D call TRBD1 (5 bases). The V end was cut by 5 bases, the J end by 4 bases, with 24 bases between. Per the germline V gene, CDR1 is SGHVS and CDR2 is FQNEAQ. The CDR3 extends over 17 amino acids. The CDR3 DNA sequence: TGTGCCAGCAGCAACCAGATTATTCGTCAGGGTCCTTACGAGCAGTACTTC. Amino acid sequence: CASSNQIIRQGPYEQYF.

The chain is built from TRBV27 and TRBJ2-5, with no clear D. Trimming took off 5 bases at V and 2 bases at J, with 18 bases between the two ends. This CDR3 has 16 amino acids. CDR1 and CDR2 from the germline V gene are MNHEY and SMNVEV (reference sequence). The CDR3 bases are TGTGCCAGCAGTCCCCTCTTAGACGCGGCTCAAGAGACCCAGTACTTC. This encodes CASSPLLDAAQETQYF.

The chain couples TRBV13 to TRBJ1-2; D remains ambiguous. V was shortened by 7 bases and J by 1 base, with 4 bases between the two germline ends. This CDR3 is built from 11 residues. Germline V gene sequence: CDR1 PRHDT, CDR2 FYEKMQ (reference sequence). CDR3 amino acids: CASILNYGYTF. The CDR3 DNA follows: TGTGCCAGCATCCTTAACTATGGCTACACCTTC.

The V and J genes are TRBV4-1 and TRBJ2-2, with 7 nucleotides matching TRBD2. The CDR3 has 15 residues. The V gene end was trimmed by 6 bases and the J gene end by 2 bases; junction bases not matched to a gene: 6. CDR1 and CDR2 (germline): MGHRA, YSYEKL. The CDR3 protein is CASRRGGDNTGELFF. The CDR3, as DNA: TGCGCCAGCAGGCGTGGGGGGGATAACACCGGGGAGCTGTTTTTT.

The chain is built from TRBV15 and TRBJ2-6; possibly TRBD2 for D (5 bases). Germline values: CDR1 LNHNV, CDR2 YYDKDF (reference sequence). The CDR3 contains 14 residues. V dropped 9 bases and J dropped 2 bases, with 11 bases sitting between them. Written as DNA, the CDR3 is TGTGCCACGGCGGGCTGGACTGGGGCCAACGTCCTGACTTTC. Translated: CATAGWTGANVLTF.

The rearrangement joins TRBV5-6 to TRBJ2-3; D is perhaps TRBD2 (5 bases). Germline V CDR1 and CDR2: SGHDT, YYEEEE. The CDR3 length is 16 residues. Trimming stripped 3 bases from V and 2 bases from J, with 16 bases between. The CDR3 sequence: CASSYGRGGPTDTQYF. CDR3 DNA sequence: TGTGCCAGCAGCTACGGACGTGGAGGTCCCACAGATACGCAGTATTTT.